This T cell receptor beta chain came from a study of tumor-infiltrating lymphocytes in primary liver carcinoma. The authors made TCR beta cDNA from approximately 500 ng total RNA with a constant-region primer. A slightly modified ARM-PCR protocol with three nested multiplex PCR rounds produced these TCR beta libraries. The first two PCR rounds used TRBV1-TRBV30 primers with a Cbeta primer, about 9 cycles each. Via MiXCR, TCRdb re-called the multiplex PCR reads, giving one row per CDR3 protein. This table has roughly 32,000 distinct CDR3 sequences, less than 85% appearing once. This clonotype showed up just a few times. Both RNA and DNA were isolated together from around 20-30 mg of bulk tissue that had not been sorted. Per germline, CDR1 MNHNY and CDR2 SVGAGI (reference sequence). CDR3 length: 14 residues. Trimming shortened V by 9 bases and J by 3 bases, and 16 bases separated the two germline ends.

The sample consisted of liver tumor tissue from sampling region 4. Subset in this sample: tumor region T4, right-lateral pole. The chain joins TRBV6-6 to TRBJ2-3; D is perhaps TRBD1 (6 bases). The sequence came from a man aged 35-49 years with primary liver carcinoma and hepatitis B virus infection. CDR3 residues: CASTVLGATDTQYF. In DNA form, the CDR3 reads TGTGCCAGTACTGTACTGGGGGCAACAGATACGCAGTATTTT.